A single T cell receptor beta chain is shown here with its context. Its antigen is still unknown. The repertoire was sequenced with immunoSEQ multiplex PCR; TCRdb's copy has only in-frame clones and lacks some. The sample has some 73,000 clones; roughly 86% are singletons. The data were taken from a study of OX40 agonist ivuxolimab in advanced cancers. The study, taken as a whole, reports: Part of the nonresponder group also had normalized T-cell clonal expansion that was low.

Sequenced material: CD4+ or CD8+ T cells sorted from blood, taken in a trial of the OX40 agonist ivuxolimab. This TCR came from an adult with an advanced solid tumor such as melanoma, head and neck, liver or kidney cancer.

CDR3 residues: CASSSLRDGLSTQYF. CDR3 DNA sequence: TGTGCCAGCAGCTCCCTGAGGGACGGTCTGTCAACCCAGTACTTC. The rearrangement uses TRBV5-4 and TRBJ2-5; the D gene could be TRBD1 or TRBD2 (5 bases each). The CDR3 spans 15 residues. Trimming took 3 bases from V and 8 from J, leaving 20 bases between them. Germline values: CDR1 SGHNT, CDR2 YYREEE (reference sequence). The complete variable domain, with remaining parts taken from reference TRBV5-4 and TRBJ2-5, reads ETGVTQSPTHLIKTRGQQVTLRCSSQSGHNTVSWYQQALGQGPQFIFQYYREEENGRGNFPPRFSGLQFPNYSSELNVNALELDDSALYLCASSSLRDGLSTQYFGPGTRLLVL.